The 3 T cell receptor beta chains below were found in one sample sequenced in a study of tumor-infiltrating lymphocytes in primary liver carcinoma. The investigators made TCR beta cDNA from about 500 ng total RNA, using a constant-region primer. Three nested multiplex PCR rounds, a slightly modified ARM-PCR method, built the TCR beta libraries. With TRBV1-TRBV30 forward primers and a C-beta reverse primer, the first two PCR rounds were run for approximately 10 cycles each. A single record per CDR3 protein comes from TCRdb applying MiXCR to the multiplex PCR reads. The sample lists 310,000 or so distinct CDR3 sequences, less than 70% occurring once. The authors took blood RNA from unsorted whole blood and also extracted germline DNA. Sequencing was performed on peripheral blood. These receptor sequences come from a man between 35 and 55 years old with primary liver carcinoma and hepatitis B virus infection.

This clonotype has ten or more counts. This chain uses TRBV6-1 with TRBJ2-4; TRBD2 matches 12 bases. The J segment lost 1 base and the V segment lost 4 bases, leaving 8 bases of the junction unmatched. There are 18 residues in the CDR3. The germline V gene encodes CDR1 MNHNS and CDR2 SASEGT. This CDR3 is CASSVRLAGAGAKNIQYF. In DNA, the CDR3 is TGTGCCAGCAGTGTGAGACTAGCGGGAGCGGGGGCCAAAAACATTCAGTACTTC.

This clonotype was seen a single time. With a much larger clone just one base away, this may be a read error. In DNA form, the CDR3 reads TGCTTACTGGACAGGGCGAGTTCACCCCTCCACTTT. It specifies CLLDRASSPLHF. The V and J genes are TRBV29-1 and TRBJ1-6; TRBD1 matches at 8 bases. Germline V gene data show CDR1 as SQVTM and CDR2 as ANQGSEA. CDR3 length equals 12 residues.

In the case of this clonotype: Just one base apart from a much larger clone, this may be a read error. The CDR3 reads CAICTTTHEQYF. The CDR3 bases are TGTGCCATCTGTACGACAACCCACGAGCAGTACTTC. The chain has TRBV10-3 and TRBJ2-7; D is unresolved. V was clipped by 8 bases and J by 5 bases, with 13 bases between them. Germline V gene lookup returns CDR1 ENHRY and CDR2 SYGVKD. CDR3 length: 12 residues.